These 15 T cell receptor beta chains originate from one sample sequenced in a study of shared T cell receptors in the human thymus. Libraries were prepared by immunoSEQ multiplex PCR; TCRdb keeps only in-frame clonotypes and omits some of them. The sample carries fewer than 700,000 clones, approximately 90% recorded once. The same specimen was also included in a second study, on human thymus T cells.

What was sequenced was thymocytes. The receptors here all came from a boy under two years old with a congenital heart defect.

This chain links TRBV29-1 with TRBJ2-1, with 12 bases fitting TRBD2. The CDR3 covers 14 residues. Trimming took 6 bases from V and 6 from J; bases not matched to a gene: 6. CDR1 SQVTM and CDR2 ANQGSEA come from the germline V gene. CDR3 amino acids: CSVPRLAGVNEQFF. As DNA, the CDR3 is TGCAGCGTGCCCCGACTAGCGGGAGTCAATGAGCAGTTCTTC.

CDR3 sequence: CASRPDWPTDTQYF. For the CDR3, the DNA is TGTGCCAGCAGACCGGACTGGCCTACAGATACGCAGTATTTT. The chain links TRBV27 to TRBJ2-3, with a tentative D call TRBD2 (5 bases). Germline V CDR1 and CDR2: MNHEY, SMNVEV (reference sequence). Trimming removed 6 bases at V and 3 bases at J, with 13 bases between. This CDR3 region has 14 residues.

This chain uses TRBV7-8 with TRBJ2-3, with 8 bases that match TRBD2. The V gene end was trimmed by 5 bases and the J gene end by 3 bases; junction bases not matched to a gene: 4. From germline, CDR1 is SGHVS and CDR2 FQNEAQ. The CDR3 consists of 14 residues. CDR3 residues: CASSPSGRTDTQYF. CDR3 nucleotides: TGTGCCAGCAGCCCCAGCGGGAGAACAGATACGCAGTATTTT.

V and J are TRBV11-3 and TRBJ2-1; 14 bases match TRBD2. Germline-derived CDR1 and CDR2 are SGHNT and YENEEA. The CDR3 is 20 amino acids. The V segment lost 2 bases and the J segment 5 bases; nucleotides outside the gene matches: 14. CDR3 sequence: CASSLLPFKGLAGVNNEQFF. In DNA form, the CDR3 reads TGTGCCAGCAGCTTATTACCATTCAAGGGACTAGCGGGAGTTAACAATGAGCAGTTCTTC. The full variable domain, completed using reference TRBV11-3 and TRBJ2-1, is EAGVVQSPRYKIIEKKQPVAFWCNPISGHNTLYWYLQNLGQGPELLIRYENEEAVDDSQLPKDRFSAERLKGVDSTLKIQPAELGDSAVYLCASSLLPFKGLAGVNNEQFFGPGTRLTVL.

The chain has TRBV2 and TRBJ2-3, with 9 bases that match TRBD2. The V segment lost 0 bases and the J segment 4 bases; nucleotides outside the gene matches: 8. The germline CDR1 and CDR2 sequences are SNHLY and FYNNEI. The CDR3 runs to 17 residues. The CDR3 protein is CASSEAGTSKGSDTQYF. The CDR3 coding sequence is TGTGCCAGCAGTGAAGCAGGGACTAGCAAGGGGTCAGATACGCAGTATTTT. The full variable domain, in which reference TRBV2 and TRBJ2-3 provide the parts outside the CDR3, is EPEVTQTPSHQVTQMGQEVILRCVPISNHLYFYWYRQILGQKVEFLVSFYNNEISEKSEIFDDQFSVERPDGSNFTLKIRSTKLEDSAMYFCASSEAGTSKGSDTQYFGPGTRLTVL.

The rearrangement joins TRBV9 to TRBJ2-1; TRBD2 matches 7 bases. This CDR3 is 16 amino acids long. V lost 3 bases to trimming and J lost 8 bases; unmatched junction nucleotides: 14. Germline lookup yields CDR1 SGDLS and CDR2 YYNGEE. The CDR3, as DNA: TGTGCCAGCAGCGGAGCGTGGCGGGAGCCGTTGTATGAGCAGTTCTTC. It is translated as CASSGAWREPLYEQFF. Looking up the rest from reference TRBV9 and TRBJ2-1 gives the full variable domain: DSGVTQTPKHLITATGQRVTLRCSPRSGDLSVYWYQQSLDQGLQFLIQYYNGEERAKGNILERFSAQQFPDLHSELNLSSLELGDSALYFCASSGAWREPLYEQFFGPGTRLTVL.

V usage is TRBV27 and J usage is TRBJ2-7; TRBD1 agrees at 8 bases. CDR3 size: 14 residues. The V and J ends lost 4 bases and 3 bases, in that order; junction bases with no gene match: 5. The germline CDR1 and CDR2 sequences are MNHEY and SMNVEV (reference sequence). The CDR3 here is CASSSGQAVYEQYF. In DNA, the CDR3 is TGTGCCAGCAGTTCGGGACAGGCAGTCTACGAGCAGTACTTC.

The rearrangement uses TRBV4-3 and TRBJ2-3, with TRBD2 identical over 10 bases. The CDR3 contains 15 residues. With V trimmed by 4 bases and J by 2 bases, 3 bases remained unmatched. Germline CDR1 LGHNA, CDR2 YSLEER. The CDR3 sequence: CASSPGLAHTDTQYF. Here the CDR3 DNA reads TGCGCCAGCAGCCCGGGACTAGCGCACACAGATACGCAGTATTTT.

The V and J genes are TRBV4-2 and TRBJ2-7, with TRBD2 matching over 9 bases. The germline V gene encodes CDR1 LGHNA and CDR2 YNFKEQ. The CDR3 is 19 amino acids. With V trimmed by 3 bases and J by 0 bases, 15 bases remained unmatched. As DNA, the CDR3 is TGTGCCAGCAGCCATCCTGTTACTAGCGGGCATCATAGCTCCTACGAGCAGTACTTC. Amino acids: CASSHPVTSGHHSSYEQYF.

The chain couples TRBV7-2 to TRBJ2-5, with D possibly TRBD2 on 6 matching bases. In germline, CDR1 is SGHTA, CDR2 FQGNSA. This CDR3 has 13 amino acids. V lost 5 bases and J 9 bases, leaving 16 bases between the germline ends. The CDR3 DNA reads TGTGCCAGCAGCCCCTGGGGGGAGGCGCCCCAGTACTTC. Protein product: CASSPWGEAPQYF.

This chain joins TRBV4-1 and TRBJ1-2; D remains ambiguous. Germline CDR1 MGHRA, CDR2 YSYEKL. The V and J ends lost 8 bases and 5 bases respectively, with 15 bases between them. The CDR3 is 13 amino acids. The CDR3 nucleotides are TGCGCCAGCTCCGCCGAGGAGAATTATGGCTACACCTTC. It translates to CASSAEENYGYTF.

This chain joins TRBV18 and TRBJ1-1; 8 bases map to TRBD1. This CDR3 is 14 amino acids long. CDR1 and CDR2 from the germline V gene are KGHSH and LQKENI. V gave up 3 bases and J gave up 4 bases; unmatched junction bases: 4. The CDR3 protein is CASSPITGGTEAFF. The CDR3, as DNA: TGTGCCAGCTCACCGATTACAGGGGGCACTGAAGCTTTCTTT.

V and J are TRBV15 and TRBJ2-7; tentative D call: TRBD1 (6 bases). This CDR3 is built from 15 residues. V was cut by 2 bases and J by 5 bases, with 16 bases left in between. CDR1 LNHNV and CDR2 YYDKDF come from the germline V gene (reference sequence). The CDR3 reads CATSRTAVGADEQYF. The CDR3 DNA is TGTGCCACCAGCAGAACAGCGGTGGGGGCAGACGAGCAGTACTTC.

This chain connects TRBV7-2 to TRBJ2-7, with 7 bases aligning to TRBD2. Per germline, CDR1 SGHTA and CDR2 FQGNSA. Trimming took 7 bases from V and 3 from J; bases not matched to a gene: 6. The CDR3 is 13 amino acids. The CDR3 sequence: CASMPGGGYEQYF. CDR3 bases: TGTGCCAGCATGCCAGGCGGGGGCTACGAGCAGTACTTC.

This clone showed up just once. The chain recombines TRBV5-6 with TRBJ1-1, with 7 bases fitting TRBD1. The germline CDR1 and CDR2 sequences are SGHDT and YYEEEE. Trimming removed 0 bases from V and 6 bases from J; junction bases left unmatched: 14. CDR3 length: 17 amino acids. CDR3 region: CASSLGGGRARSPEAFF. CDR3 coding DNA: TGTGCCAGCAGCTTGGGAGGGGGCAGGGCGCGGTCTCCTGAAGCTTTCTTT.